This T cell receptor (beta chain) was captured in a study of CD8 T cells in ankylosing spondylitis. The study's findings and limits: Ankylosing spondylitis blood seemed to carry a telltale TCR beta motif made of roughly eight highly homologous variants.

MiXCR, run by TCRdb on the 5' RACE reads, gives a single entry per CDR3 protein. The repertoire includes fewer than 80,000 distinct CDR3 sequences, 5.3% of them detected once, and over 2% sits in the top ten. Trimming cost V 7 bases and J 4 bases, with 26 bases left between them. The CDR3 is made up of 16 amino acids. Germline V CDR1 and CDR2: SQVTM, ANQGSEA. This clonotype was observed many times. Its antigen is undetermined. Sequencing was done on a sample of blood, either unsorted or a sorted T cell fraction (not recorded which). V is TRBV29-1 and J is TRBJ2-7, with D perhaps given as TRBD1 or TRBD2 (6 bases each). The TCR comes from a male donor with ankylosing spondylitis or in good health (not recorded which). This chain's CDR3 is CSGRPCDGGQVYEQYF. The CDR3 coding sequence is TGCAGCGGCAGACCATGCGATGGGGGGCAAGTATACGAGCAGTACTTC.